These 20 T cell receptor beta chains were sequenced from one sample in a study of T cells in localized non-small cell lung cancer. Repertoires were generated with immunoSEQ multiplex PCR, while TCRdb's copy carries only in-frame clones and drops some. This table holds 50,000 to 55,000 clones, 75% to 90% found once. The specimen comprised peripheral blood mononuclear cells, sampled before any cancer treatment. These receptors were taken from a man aged 40 to 70 with stage III lung adenocarcinoma.

The J gene is TRBJ1-2, the V gene TRBV2; maybe TRBD1 (6 bases). Germline CDR1 is SNHLY and CDR2 is FYNNEI. The V end lost 6 bases, the J end lost 3 bases, and 17 bases lay between the germline ends. This CDR3 region has 15 residues. CDR3 residues: CASRIMGGLDYGYTF. CDR3 nucleotide sequence: TGTGCCAGCAGGATAATGGGGGGGCTGGACTATGGCTACACCTTC.

The rearrangement uses TRBV5-6 and TRBJ2-7; TRBD1 agrees at 8 bases. The CDR3 has 15 residues. CDR1 and CDR2 from the germline V gene are SGHDT and YYEEEE. The V segment lost 4 bases and the J segment 3 bases; nucleotides outside the gene matches: 9. This chain's CDR3 is CASSRVGQGRYEQYF. CDR3 DNA sequence: TGTGCCAGCAGCAGAGTTGGACAGGGTCGCTACGAGCAGTACTTC.

The rearrangement links TRBV25-1 to TRBJ1-6; no definite D call. The germline CDR1 and CDR2 sequences are MGHDK and SYGVNS. The germline V and J ends were trimmed by 5 bases and 6 bases, with 5 bases remaining between them. This CDR3 region has 12 residues. The CDR3 sequence: CASSRSNSPLHF. CDR3 DNA sequence: TGTGCCAGCAGTAGGAGTAATTCACCCCTCCACTTT.

The chain employs TRBV9 and TRBJ2-7; a weak D match, TRBD2 (5 bases). The CDR3 extends over 15 amino acids. Trimming took 4 bases from V and 4 from J, leaving 18 bases between them. CDR1 and CDR2 (germline): SGDLS, YYNGEE. The CDR3 region is CASSPRGLVTYEQYF. DNA for the CDR3: TGTGCCAGCAGCCCCAGAGGGTTGGTTACGTACGAGCAGTACTTC.

The chain employs TRBV30 and TRBJ2-7, with 10 bases lining up with TRBD1. The CDR3 covers 15 residues. Germline loops: CDR1 GTSNPN, CDR2 SVGIG (reference sequence). V was pared by 1 base and J by 2 bases, with 5 bases of the junction left unmatched. CDR3 sequence: CAWSAGQGITYEQYF. CDR3 in DNA: TGTGCCTGGAGTGCGGGACAGGGGATAACCTACGAGCAGTACTTC.

This sequence joins TRBV19 and TRBJ2-2; TRBD2 aligns across 12 bases. The ends lost 5 bases at V and 2 bases at J; junction bases unmatched: 9. The length of the CDR3 is 18 residues. The germline gives CDR1 LNHDA, CDR2 SQIVND (reference sequence). CDR3: CASSSLGLAGRNTGELFF. The CDR3 DNA follows: TGTGCCAGTAGTTCCTTGGGACTAGCGGGTAGAAACACCGGGGAGCTGTTTTTT.

The chain combines TRBV23-1 with TRBJ2-5, with D possibly being TRBD2 (5 bases). TRBV23-1 is noted as an ORF with a role that remains uncertain. This CDR3 comprises 15 residues. V lost 4 bases, J lost 2 bases, and 14 bases lay in between. The CDR3 nucleotides are TGCGCCAGCAGTCCCCTGGTCCGGGAACAAGAGACCCAGTACTTC. Translated, it gives CASSPLVREQETQYF.

The chain uses TRBV10-2 and TRBJ2-7; no firm D call. The CDR3 has 12 residues. Germline CDR1 reads WSHSY; CDR2 reads SAAADI. V shed 2 bases and J shed 4 bases, with 6 bases lying between them. The CDR3 nucleotides read TGCGCCAGCAGTGAGATAGCATACGAGCAGTACTTC. Amino acids: CASSEIAYEQYF.

CDR3 sequence: CASTQLLQGPKNYGYTF. CDR3 DNA sequence: TGTGCCAGCACCCAATTGTTACAGGGCCCGAAGAACTATGGCTACACCTTC. The rearrangement joins TRBV2 to TRBJ1-2; D possibly corresponds to TRBD1 (6 bases). The CDR3 spans 17 residues. Trimming removed 7 bases from V and 2 bases from J, with 23 bases in between. Per the germline V gene, CDR1 is SNHLY and CDR2 is FYNNEI.

The gene calls are TRBV12-5 and TRBJ1-1; no definite D call. This CDR3 is 13 amino acids long. The V end lost 3 bases, the J end lost 3 bases, and 8 bases lay between the germline ends. Germline loops: CDR1 LGHNT, CDR2 FRNRAP. In DNA, the CDR3 is TGTGCTAGTGGTTTAGGGCAGTACACTGAAGCTTTCTTT. It encodes CASGLGQYTEAFF.

The chain recombines TRBV27 with TRBJ1-2, with D perhaps TRBD1 (5 bases). Trimming took 0 bases from V and 0 from J, leaving 14 bases between them. This CDR3 comprises 17 residues. CDR1 is MNHEY, CDR2 SMNVEV, per germline (reference sequence). CDR3 region: CASSLSMGRTPNYGYTF. CDR3 DNA sequence: TGTGCCAGCAGTTTATCGATGGGGAGGACACCTAACTATGGCTACACCTTC.

The V and J genes are TRBV13 and TRBJ2-4, with 10 nucleotides matching TRBD1. The CDR3 extends over 14 amino acids. The germline gives CDR1 PRHDT, CDR2 FYEKMQ (reference sequence). J lost 4 bases, V lost 4 bases, and 1 base had no gene match. CDR3 sequence: CASSSGQGKNIQYF. Here the CDR3 DNA reads TGTGCCAGCAGCTCGGGACAGGGGAAAAACATTCAGTACTTC.

The genes are TRBV19 and TRBJ1-4; unclear D gene. Germline lookup yields CDR1 LNHDA and CDR2 SQIVND (reference sequence). The CDR3 has 13 amino acids. Trimming cost V 3 bases and J 10 bases, with 12 bases left between them. In nucleotides, the CDR3 is TGTGCCAGTAGTATCGAGGGCGCGGCAAAACTGTTTTTT. Protein sequence: CASSIEGAAKLFF.

The chain carries TRBV10-3 and TRBJ1-3; D is ambiguous. The V and J ends lost 6 bases and 7 bases respectively, with 7 bases between them. This CDR3 has 11 amino acids. Germline V CDR1 and CDR2: ENHRY, SYGVKD. The CDR3: CAISMGNTIYF. CDR3 DNA: TGTGCCATCAGCATGGGGAACACCATATATTTT.

The chain carries TRBV28 and TRBJ1-1; 10 bases match TRBD1. The CDR3 has 17 residues. CDR1 and CDR2 (germline): MDHEN, SYDVKM. V trimming: 3 bases; J trimming: 3 bases; junction bases outside the gene matches: 10. CDR3 coding DNA: TGTGCCAGCAGTTTCGCGGACAGGGGGATTAGGGACACTGAAGCTTTCTTT. Its protein is CASSFADRGIRDTEAFF.

The V and J genes are TRBV19 and TRBJ2-3; the D call may be TRBD1 or TRBD2 (6 bases each). Germline loops: CDR1 LNHDA, CDR2 SQIVND (reference sequence). The ends were cut back, 4 bases at V and 3 bases at J, with 14 bases in the middle. The CDR3 sequence is 15 residues long. The CDR3 nucleotides read TGTGCCAGTAGTACTGGGGGGCGGCCAACAGATACGCAGTATTTT. This translates into CASSTGGRPTDTQYF. Complete variable domain (other parts from reference TRBV19 and TRBJ2-3): DGGITQSPKYLFRKEGQNVTLSCEQNLNHDAMYWYRQDPGQGLRLIYYSQIVNDFQKGDIAEGYSVSREKKESFPLTVTSAQKNPTAFYLCASSTGGRPTDTQYFGPGTRLTVL.

The V and J genes are TRBV7-9 and TRBJ2-3; D possibly corresponds to TRBD2 (5 bases). CDR3 length equals 14 residues. Trimming removed 7 bases from V and 6 bases from J, with 17 bases in between. The germline V gene encodes CDR1 SEHNR and CDR2 FQNEAQ (reference sequence). CDR3 region: CASNPGRGADTQYF. The CDR3 bases are TGTGCCAGCAACCCCGGACGGGGAGCGGATACGCAGTATTTT. The variable domain in full, with the rest retrieved from reference TRBV7-9 and TRBJ2-3, is DTGVSQNPRHKITKRGQNVTFRCDPISEHNRLYWYRQTLGQGPEFLTYFQNEAQLEKSRLLSDRFSAERPKGSFSTLEIQRTEQGDSAMYLCASNPGRGADTQYFGPGTRLTVL.

The chain uses TRBV5-6 and TRBJ1-5, with D unclear. Looked up from germline, CDR1 is SGHDT and CDR2 is YYEEEE. The CDR3 length is 14 residues. Trimming took off 2 bases at V and 7 bases at J, with 13 bases between the two ends. CDR3 in DNA: TGTGCCAGCAGCTTAGGTAGGTCGGGGCAGCCCCAGCATTTT. Amino acid sequence: CASSLGRSGQPQHF.

CDR3 bases: TGTGCCAGCAGCTTAGGGATGGAGACCCAGTACTTC. This codes for CASSLGMETQYF. The V gene is TRBV11-3, the J gene TRBJ2-5; D uncertain. V was clipped by 1 base and J by 5 bases, with 5 bases between them. The CDR3 runs 12 residues. The germline V gene encodes CDR1 SGHNT and CDR2 YENEEA.

V is TRBV19 and J is TRBJ2-1, with a possible D match to TRBD2 (6 bases). There are 16 residues in the CDR3. V was clipped by 0 bases and J by 4 bases, with 13 bases between them. In germline, CDR1 is LNHDA, CDR2 SQIVND (reference sequence). The CDR3 nucleotides read TGTGCCAGTAGTATAGATAAGACTAGTTGGTACAATGAGCAGTTCTTC. The encoded protein is CASSIDKTSWYNEQFF.